This T cell receptor (beta chain) is drawn from a study of CD8 T cells in Susac syndrome. Peripheral blood CD8+ and CD4+ T cells were profiled by TCR beta sequencing. Negative isolation yielded CD8+ and CD4+ T cells; FACS enriched TEMRA cells. The germline gives CDR1 LGHNT, CDR2 FRNRAP. The CDR3 contains 13 residues. Trimming cost V 1 base and J 3 bases, with 6 bases left between them. With respect to this clonotype: Its antigen is still unknown.

A quantity of roughly 0.5 to 1 ug RNA underwent reverse transcription using random hexamers. The method of amplification for TCR beta CDR3 was immunoSEQ multiplex PCR, covering 54 Vbeta and 13 Jbeta. TCRdb independently ran MiXCR on the immunoSEQ multiplex PCR reads; one entry per CDR3 protein. The sample yields some 300,000 distinct CDR3 sequences, about nine tenths seen once. Broader study findings: The TCR sequencing and HLA analysis in the study involved a relatively small number of individuals, as the study acknowledged.

Sequenced input: CD8+ T cells from PBMCs. The chain combines TRBV12-5 with TRBJ1-1, with no clear D. The receptor was isolated from a human donor with multiple sclerosis. CDR3 loop: CASGLGDYTEAFF. The CDR3 region has the DNA TGTGCTAGTGGTTTGGGCGATTACACTGAAGCTTTCTTT.